This note documents a single T cell receptor (beta chain) sequence. The protocol was immunoSEQ multiplex PCR, while the TCRdb copy is restricted to in-frame clones and leaves out a portion. This sample has under 200,000 clones, with approximately 86% found just once. This sample is part of a study of cytomegalovirus exposure and HLA in healthy donors. The sequencing input was PBMCs. This TCR derives from a woman between 18 and 29 years old in good health and CMV-seronegative.

The CDR3 nucleotides read TGTGCCAGCAGCTTGCTCTCGGGAACCGGGGAGCTGTTTTTT. Residues: CASSLLSGTGELFF. The chain carries TRBV5-4 and TRBJ2-2; TRBD2 is a possible D gene (5 bases). The CDR3 covers 14 residues. V was clipped by 1 base and J by 5 bases, with 9 bases between them. Germline V CDR1 and CDR2: SGHNT, YYREEE (reference sequence).